One and the same sample provided the 15 T cell receptor beta chains below, sequenced in a study of blood T cell repertoires in COVID-19. TCRdb's table, derived via immunoSEQ multiplex PCR, lists solely in-frame clones and lacks some. This table has approximately 76,000 clones, around 79% appearing once. The sequencing input was peripheral blood. Every receptor here comes from a man over 45 with acute or convalescent COVID-19.

The V gene is TRBV5-6, the J gene TRBJ2-3, with TRBD1 matching 10 bases. Germline trimming cut 3 bases from V and 11 bases from J; bases unmatched to any gene: 3. This CDR3 spans 12 amino acids. CDR1 and CDR2 from the germline V gene are SGHDT and YYEEEE. The CDR3 nucleotides are TGTGCCAGCAGCTCTCGGACAGGGGGGCAGTATTTT. Translation: CASSSRTGGQYF.

The chain couples TRBV11-3 to TRBJ2-1, with a possible D match to TRBD2 (6 bases). Germline V gene data show CDR1 as SGHNT and CDR2 as YENEEA. Trimming stripped 5 bases from V and 6 bases from J, with 17 bases between. This CDR3 region has 15 residues. CDR3 DNA: TGTGCCAGCAGCCCCGGGACTTCCTCTTCCAATGAGCAGTTCTTC. This gives the protein CASSPGTSSSNEQFF.

This clone has more than one count but fewer than ten. The gene calls are TRBV28 and TRBJ1-1, with 7 bases aligning to TRBD1. Per the germline V gene, CDR1 is MDHEN and CDR2 is SYDVKM. The CDR3 loop spans 14 amino acids. Trimming took 5 bases from V and 1 from J; bases not matched to a gene: 4. CDR3 coding DNA: TGTGCCAGCAGTGATGACAGGGAGAACACTGAAGCTTTCTTT. This codes for CASSDDRENTEAFF.

The table lists this clone with a count of one. The V and J genes are TRBV6-5 and TRBJ1-3; 8 bases line up with TRBD1. Trimming cost V 10 bases and J 4 bases; bases outside gene matches: 9. CDR3 length equals 14 residues. Germline V gives CDR1 MNHEY, CDR2 SVGAGI. The CDR3 coding sequence is TGTGCCACCTTCGGACAGGGTTTGGGAAACACCATATATTTT. Its protein is CATFGQGLGNTIYF.

V is TRBV5-1 and J is TRBJ1-2; D uncertain. Trimming cost V 0 bases and J 0 bases, with 12 bases left between them. Germline V gene sequence: CDR1 SGHRS, CDR2 YFSETQ. The CDR3 contains 16 residues. The CDR3 DNA sequence: TGCGCCAGCAGCTTGGCCTGGGCAGAAGCTAACTATGGCTACACCTTC. This encodes CASSLAWAEANYGYTF.

The chain is built from TRBV5-8 and TRBJ2-5; perhaps TRBD1 as D (6 bases). This CDR3 region has 15 residues. Germline V CDR1 and CDR2: SGHTS, YDEGEE. The germline V and J ends were trimmed by 4 bases and 0 bases, with 13 bases remaining between them. The DNA of the CDR3 is TGTGCCAGCAGCCCCCCCCAGGGGAACCAAGAGACCCAGTACTTC. It translates to CASSPPQGNQETQYF.

V gene TRBV5-1 combines with J gene TRBJ1-1, with 8 bases fitting TRBD1. The CDR3 is 13 amino acids. Per the germline V gene, CDR1 is SGHRS and CDR2 is YFSETQ. After removal of 4 bases from V and 1 base from J, the junction contained 0 bases not matched to a gene. The CDR3 nucleotides read TGCGCCAGCAGCGGACAGGGGAACACTGAAGCTTTCTTT. This codes for CASSGQGNTEAFF.

This clone was observed a few times. The chain uses TRBV7-9 and TRBJ1-5, with 9 bases lining up with TRBD1. The V segment lost 1 base and the J segment 3 bases; nucleotides outside the gene matches: 10. The germline V gene has CDR1 SEHNR and CDR2 FQNEAQ (reference sequence). The CDR3 covers 18 residues. The CDR3 bases are TGTGCCAGCAGCTTAGGCGCGTCGGGACAGGGCTTCAATCAGCCCCAGCATTTT. Translating it yields CASSLGASGQGFNQPQHF.

This clone was counted once. The rearrangement links TRBV28 to TRBJ1-1; maybe TRBD1 (6 bases). V lost 3 bases and J lost 0, with 11 bases in between. Germline V CDR1 and CDR2: MDHEN, SYDVKM. This CDR3 is built from 15 residues. The CDR3 here is CASSFGGLVNTEAFF. CDR3 nucleotide sequence: TGTGCCAGCAGTTTCGGGGGGCTCGTGAACACTGAAGCTTTCTTT.

The chain recombines TRBV29-1 with TRBJ1-4; 7 bases align to TRBD1. This CDR3 is 13 amino acids long. The germline CDR1 and CDR2 sequences are SQVTM and ANQGSEA. The junction had 11 bases not matched to a gene; V was cut back by 6 bases and J by 10 bases. Here the CDR3 DNA reads TGCAGCGTGGAGGGACAGTCCGAGACAAAACTGTTTTTT. Its protein is CSVEGQSETKLFF.

The chain is built from TRBV5-1 and TRBJ1-4, with no clear D. V gave up 7 bases and J gave up 0 bases, with 16 bases separating them. CDR3 size: 16 residues. Germline V gives CDR1 SGHRS, CDR2 YFSETQ. The CDR3 here is CASSSVGSATNEKLFF. CDR3 sequence (DNA): TGCGCCAGCTCCTCCGTAGGGAGTGCAACTAATGAAAAACTGTTTTTT.

The rearrangement joins TRBV5-4 to TRBJ1-2; D remains unclear. Germline V gene sequence: CDR1 SGHNT, CDR2 YYREEE (reference sequence). The V end lost 1 base, the J end lost 3 bases, and 10 bases lay between the germline ends. CDR3 length: 14 amino acids. This chain's CDR3 is CASSLLSSDYGYTF. Written as DNA, the CDR3 is TGTGCCAGCAGCTTGCTGAGTTCGGACTATGGCTACACCTTC.

There are a few counts of this clone. The chain is built from TRBV11-2 and TRBJ1-3; 7 nucleotides line up with TRBD1. J lost 2 bases, V lost 5 bases, and 9 bases had no gene match. CDR1 is SGHAT, CDR2 FQNNGV, per germline. The CDR3 is made up of 16 amino acids. The DNA for the CDR3 is TGTGCCAGCAGCCCTAGACAGGGTGGCACTGGAAACACCATATATTTT. Translating gives CASSPRQGGTGNTIYF.

The rearrangement joins TRBV30 to TRBJ1-1, with unresolved D. V lost 0 bases, J lost 5 bases, and 10 bases lay in between. Germline V CDR1 and CDR2: GTSNPN, SVGIG (reference sequence). This CDR3 comprises 13 residues. The CDR3 region is CAWSVAAGTEAFF. The CDR3 DNA reads as TGTGCCTGGAGTGTAGCAGCGGGAACTGAAGCTTTCTTT.

J is TRBJ2-1 and V is TRBV21-1; the table calls TRBD2, which could not be checked here. TRBV21-1 is marked as a pseudogene. The length of the CDR3 is 20 residues. This CDR3 reads CASSRPLGTSGSQTYNEQFF. The CDR3 DNA reads as TGTGCCAGCAGCAGGCCTCTAGGGACTAGCGGGAGTCAAACCTACAATGAGCAGTTCTTC.